The sequence of this T cell receptor beta chain was determined in a study of blood T cells in healthy people across ages (dated by TCRdb to 2013 to 2016). Regarding the complete study: Template switching captured roughly one uniquely barcoded TCR beta cDNA molecule per two T cells in model experiments. To avoid experimental bias, donors of different ages were distributed randomly across sequencing lanes. Using deep sequencing normalized with unique cDNA molecular identifiers, the study measured how TCR beta repertoire diversity changes with age. For two donors (one aged 18 to 29 and one aged 80 or older), the study analyzed two additional independent replicas of 1 million unique cDNA reads from the same blood draw. The donors were divided into four age groups: young (average approximately 17 years), middle-aged (almost 40), aged (under 70) and long-lived (more than 75).

Overall study results and their limits: Estimates of total diversity based on one million sequenced T cells were considered lower bounds and underestimates. As age increased, observed TCR beta diversity per million T cells dropped in a roughly linear way, and a significant reduction was already evident by age roughly 40. Because profiling used bulk unsorted PBMCs, naive and antigen-experienced compartments could not be compared conclusively. A strong correlation was found between observed TCR beta diversity and the percentage of naive T cells measured by flow cytometry. Compared with the aged group, the long-lived group had more naive CD4+ T cells, fewer expanded clones and increased TCR diversity, suggesting age selection. The CMV infection status of donors was not known, potentially confounding age-related changes in expanded clonotypes.

Receptor libraries were prepared by 5' RACE. TCRdb names Illumina HiSeq 2500 as the instrument used. The second PCR ran for roughly 7 to 12 cycles and used a J-beta primer mix along with a sample-barcoded 5' primer. A template-switch 5' adaptor carrying 12 random nucleotides introduced a unique molecular identifier onto each TCR beta cDNA molecule. Each sample yielded at least 3 million CDR3-containing paired-end reads. All of the RNA was converted into first-strand cDNA using the Mint cDNA synthesis kit, with a TRBC-specific oligonucleotide serving as the primer. All cDNA was treated with uracil-DNA glycosylase and then went through a first 18-cycle PCR with the universal primers M1SS and BC2_uni_R. Under the source paper's analysis protocol: For normalization, 1 million high-quality reads, each with a distinct molecular identifier, were randomly selected from each sample. Instead of being binned into consensus sequences, reads with shared molecular identifiers were discarded. CDR3 identification, clonotype clustering and error correction used MiTCR with a Q25 quality threshold and the strictest error-elimination algorithm. A nonparametric unseen species model with Euler transformation was used to estimate a lower bound on total TCR beta diversity. TCRdb reprocessed the public reads (quality trimming at Q25 with fastp, clone calling with MiXCR) and kept in-frame beta chains. Every entry covers one CDR3 protein and lists the most common genes and DNA from its rows. TCRdb, not the authors, supplied the V and J calls. Across this sample there are some 700,000 distinct CDR3 sequences, with about a fifth seen only once. The ten top clones hold about 22% of the sample.

CDR1 MNHNS and CDR2 SASEGT are derived from the germline V gene. Here V drops 7 bases and J drops 4 bases, and the junction holds 8 bases not matched to any gene. Including the terminal cysteine and valine, the CDR3 comprises 15 residues. CDR3 DNA only is kept here, 45 bases in frame from base 1. Comments on this clonotype: The clone's antigen remains unknown. It has no much larger one-base neighbor in the sample; base qualities were not kept.

Systemically healthy Caucasian individuals from Russia, 39 in total and aged about 6 to 95 years, were included as donors. Around 10 milliliters of peripheral blood were collected from each donor into EDTA-treated Vacutainer tubes. Ficoll-Paque density-gradient centrifugation was used to isolate PBMCs, with at least 6.5 million per sample. Total RNA was extracted from PBMCs with Trizol reagent, with at least 5.5 micrograms obtained per sample. For every donor, flow cytometry on a PBMC aliquot measured the percentage of naive CD45RAhigh/CD27high T cells. The sequence was obtained from an older man in good health. The specimen was blood. The sequence is built from TRBV6-1 and TRBJ2-7, and 12 junction bases match TRBD2. The DNA is as follows: TGTGCCAGCAATAGACTAGCGGGAGTTGGATACGAGCAGTACGTC. Its amino acids are CASNRLAGVGYEQYV.